These 8 T cell receptor beta chains share one sample of origin, sequenced in a study of cytomegalovirus exposure and HLA in healthy donors. The PCR ran on 60 Vbeta and 13 Jbeta primers. Only in-frame clones appear in the TCRdb table, and some are missing; sequencing was by immunoSEQ multiplex PCR. The table records roughly 170,000 clones, roughly four fifths of them present only once. Sequenced sample: PBMCs. These receptors all come from a man over 45 in good health and CMV-seronegative.

In this sample, this clone turned up a few times. The V gene is TRBV6-6, the J gene TRBJ2-1, with TRBD2 matching 13 bases. CDR1 is MNHNY, CDR2 SVGAGI, per germline (reference sequence). CDR3 size: 15 residues. V lost 6 bases and J lost 5; bases outside the gene matches: 4. CDR3 nucleotides: TGTGCCAGCAGCTTCGGACTAGCGGGAGACAATGAGCAGTTCTTC. Translated: CASSFGLAGDNEQFF.

The V call is TRBV9, the J call TRBJ2-2; D gene unclear. The V end lost 1 base, the J end lost 0 bases, and 10 bases lay between the germline ends. Germline CDR1 SGDLS, CDR2 YYNGEE. This CDR3 spans 16 amino acids. CDR3 nucleotide sequence: TGTGCCAGCAGCGTATTGGTCGGGTCGAACACCGGGGAGCTGTTTTTT. It codes for CASSVLVGSNTGELFF.

V usage is TRBV7-2 and J usage is TRBJ1-2, with 7 bases fitting TRBD1. Per the germline V gene, CDR1 is SGHTA and CDR2 is FQGNSA. The V and J ends lost 2 bases and 4 bases, in that order; junction bases with no gene match: 10. The CDR3 is 16 amino acids. The CDR3 region is CASSLMMTDRFYGYTF. DNA for the CDR3: TGTGCCAGCAGCTTAATGATGACGGACAGGTTCTATGGCTACACCTTC.

J is TRBJ1-6 and V is TRBV4-1, with TRBD1 matching over 9 bases. The V segment lost 3 bases and the J segment 0 bases; nucleotides outside the gene matches: 6. Germline assignment: CDR1 MGHRA and CDR2 YSYEKL. CDR3 length: 18 amino acids. In DNA, the CDR3 is TGCGCCAGCAGCCAGCTGGGACAGGGTAGCTCCTATAATTCACCCCTCCACTTT. Its protein product is CASSQLGQGSSYNSPLHF.

V and J are TRBV10-1 and TRBJ2-7; 9 bases agree with TRBD1. Losses at the gene ends were 1 base for V and 0 bases for J; bases not matched to a gene: 4. Looked up from germline, CDR1 is WNHNN and CDR2 is SYGVQD (reference sequence). This CDR3 is 16 amino acids long. Here the CDR3 DNA reads TGCGCCAGCAGTGAGTGGACAGGGGAGAGCTCCTACGAGCAGTACTTC. Its translation is CASSEWTGESSYEQYF.

V gene TRBV4-3 combines with J gene TRBJ1-2, with D unresolved. Germline V CDR1 and CDR2: LGHNA, YSLEER. The V end was cut by 4 bases, the J end by 3 bases, with 15 bases between. The CDR3 runs to 15 residues. CDR3 loop: CASSPAREYDYGYTF. The CDR3 nucleotides are TGCGCCAGCAGCCCGGCGAGGGAGTATGACTATGGCTACACCTTC.

As for this clone: Other nucleotide sequences from this sample produce the same CDR3. CDR3 protein: CATSRDPGSEKLFF. The CDR3 DNA reads TGTGCCACCAGCAGAGATCCAGGGTCTGAAAAACTGTTTTTT. V usage is TRBV15 and J usage is TRBJ1-4; TRBD1 might be the D (5 bases). The CDR3 loop spans 14 amino acids. CDR1 and CDR2 (germline): LNHNV, YYDKDF (reference sequence). Trimming left V 0 bases short and J 7 bases short, with 9 bases between.

The V and J genes are TRBV6-1 and TRBJ1-5; possible D gene TRBD1, 6 bases. The CDR3 is made up of 14 amino acids. V dropped 5 bases and J dropped 6 bases, with 14 bases sitting between them. CDR1 is MNHNS, CDR2 SASEGT, per germline. The CDR3 DNA reads as TGTGCCAGCAGTCAGTACAGGGTTGGTCAGCCCCAGCATTTT. Its protein is CASSQYRVGQPQHF.